These 16 T cell receptor beta chains came from one sample sequenced in a study of T cells in Graves' hyperthyroidism and ophthalmopathy. RNA transcripts were the template for amplifying TCR beta CDR3 regions. Primed by the HTBI set, a first-round RT-PCR was run on the TCR CDR3. TCRdb itself ran the multiplex PCR reads through MiXCR, one entry per CDR3 protein. The repertoire holds under 750,000 distinct CDR3 sequences, with under 20% as singletons. The sample consisted of blood. The receptors here all came from a woman between 45 and 65 years old with Graves' hyperthyroidism that later progressed to Graves' ophthalmopathy.

The rearrangement uses TRBV27 and TRBJ1-5; 7 nucleotides align to TRBD1. CDR1 is MNHEY and CDR2 is SMNVEV in the germline V gene (reference sequence). The CDR3 has 14 residues. Trimming took 6 bases from V and 5 from J; bases not matched to a gene: 7. The CDR3 is CASRGQLNDQPQHF. The CDR3 coding sequence is TGTGCCAGCAGGGGACAGTTAAATGATCAGCCCCAGCATTTT.

The chain combines TRBV15 with TRBJ2-1; the D is unclear. The germline V gene has CDR1 LNHNV and CDR2 YYDKDF (reference sequence). Trimming took off 3 bases at V and 8 bases at J, with 14 bases between the two ends. This CDR3 contains 14 residues. CDR3 region: CATSSSLTWDEQFF. CDR3 coding DNA: TGTGCCACCAGCAGTTCTTTAACTTGGGATGAGCAGTTCTTC.

This clonotype was picked up a small number of times. V usage is TRBV15 and J usage is TRBJ1-1, with D perhaps matching TRBD1 (6 bases). The CDR3 totals 15 residues. V lost 1 base, J lost 0 bases, and 9 bases lay in between. Germline V lookup: CDR1 LNHNV, CDR2 YYDKDF (reference sequence). The CDR3 loop reads CATSRVGGLNTEAFF. For the CDR3, the DNA is TGTGCCACCAGCAGAGTGGGGGGCCTGAACACTGAAGCTTTCTTT. The full variable domain, completed using reference TRBV15 and TRBJ1-1, is DAMVIQNPRYQVTQFGKPVTLSCSQTLNHNVMYWYQQKSSQAPKLLFHYYDKDFNNEADTPDNFQSRRPNTSFCFLDIRSPGLGDTAMYLCATSRVGGLNTEAFFGQGTRLTVV.

The rearrangement links TRBV19 to TRBJ1-2; 9 bases agree with TRBD1. The V gene end was trimmed by 4 bases and the J gene end by 4 bases; junction bases not matched to a gene: 7. This CDR3 region has 15 residues. Germline V gene data show CDR1 as LNHDA and CDR2 as SQIVND (reference sequence). CDR3: CASSKRDRDVYGYTF. The CDR3, as DNA: TGTGCCAGTAGTAAACGGGACAGGGACGTCTATGGCTACACCTTC. Using reference TRBV19 and TRBJ1-2 for the parts outside the CDR3, the full variable domain is DGGITQSPKYLFRKEGQNVTLSCEQNLNHDAMYWYRQDPGQGLRLIYYSQIVNDFQKGDIAEGYSVSREKKESFPLTVTSAQKNPTAFYLCASSKRDRDVYGYTFGSGTRLTVV.

This clonotype came up many times. The V call is TRBV5-1, the J call TRBJ1-4; D remains unclear. This CDR3 has 14 amino acids. V gave up 2 bases and J gave up 1 base, with 6 bases separating them. Per the germline V gene, CDR1 is SGHRS and CDR2 is YFSETQ. The CDR3 protein is CASSFSETNEKLFF. The CDR3 bases are TGCGCCAGCAGCTTTTCGGAAACTAATGAAAAACTGTTTTTT. Together with reference TRBV5-1 and TRBJ1-4, the CDR3 gives the full variable domain: KAGVTQTPRYLIKTRGQQVTLSCSPISGHRSVSWYQQTPGQGLQFLFEYFSETQRNKGNFPGRFSGRQFSNSRSEMNVSTLELGDSALYLCASSFSETNEKLFFGSGTQLSVL.

The rearrangement links TRBV2 to TRBJ1-4; D is unresolved. CDR1 is SNHLY and CDR2 is FYNNEI in the germline V gene. This CDR3 is built from 16 residues. V was cut by 7 bases and J by 3 bases, with 18 bases left in between. CDR3 coding DNA: TGTGCCAGCATCTTCTCTCAAGATGCAGCTAATGAAAAACTGTTTTTT. This sequence encodes CASIFSQDAANEKLFF.

CDR3 sequence: CASSLGRAGRSGANVLTF. CDR3 nucleotide sequence: TGTGCCAGCAGCTTAGGGCGAGCGGGCCGCTCTGGGGCCAACGTCCTGACTTTC. The chain carries TRBV7-9 and TRBJ2-6; weak D call: TRBD2 (6 bases). The length of the CDR3 is 18 residues. Trimming shortened V by 1 base and J by 0 bases, and 13 bases separated the two germline ends. CDR1 SEHNR and CDR2 FQNEAQ come from the germline V gene (reference sequence).

The chain joins TRBV14 to TRBJ1-1, with D possibly matching TRBD1 (6 bases). Trimming cost V 4 bases and J 0 bases, with 18 bases left between them. The CDR3 totals 17 residues. From germline, CDR1 is SGHDN and CDR2 FVKESK. This CDR3 reads CASSPYRDPGVNTEAFF. As DNA, the CDR3 is TGTGCCAGCAGCCCCTACAGGGACCCAGGCGTGAACACTGAAGCTTTCTTT. The variable domain in full, completed from reference TRBV14 and TRBJ1-1, reads EAGVTQFPSHSVIEKGQTVTLRCDPISGHDNLYWYRRVMGKEIKFLLHFVKESKQDESGMPNNRFLAERTGGTYSTLKVQPAELEDSGVYFCASSPYRDPGVNTEAFFGQGTRLTVV.

This chain connects TRBV29-1 to TRBJ1-2, with TRBD1 matching over 9 bases. This CDR3 is built from 12 residues. Germline V CDR1 and CDR2: SQVTM, ANQGSEA. Unmatched junction bases numbered 7, after V lost 7 bases and J lost 7 bases. Written as DNA, the CDR3 is TGCAGCGCCACCACAGGGGGCAGTGGCTACACCTTC. Translating gives CSATTGGSGYTF.

V gene TRBV30 combines with J gene TRBJ1-4; D unresolved. Deletions cut 5 bases from V and 0 bases from J, with 7 bases between. The CDR3 is 13 residues long. Germline CDR1 GTSNPN, CDR2 SVGIG (reference sequence). The CDR3 region has the DNA TGTGCCTGGTCGGAGTCAACTAATGAAAAACTGTTTTTT. Its protein is CAWSESTNEKLFF.

This clonotype was seen a handful of times. V is TRBV29-1 and J is TRBJ2-5, with D hard to call. The CDR3 totals 14 residues. Trimming pared 5 bases from V and 1 base from J, leaving 14 bases between. Per the germline V gene, CDR1 is SQVTM and CDR2 is ANQGSEA. The CDR3 DNA reads as TGCAGCGTTTTAGGGTGGAGTCCCCAAGAGACCCAGTACTTC. It codes for CSVLGWSPQETQYF.

This clonotype has just a few counts. The rearrangement uses TRBV10-3 and TRBJ2-5, with a weak D call TRBD2 (6 bases). Germline lookup yields CDR1 ENHRY and CDR2 SYGVKD. The CDR3 extends over 13 amino acids. V was pared by 4 bases and J by 2 bases, with 8 bases between. The chain's CDR3 is CAISGGGQETQYF. The CDR3, as DNA: TGTGCCATCAGTGGGGGAGGACAAGAGACCCAGTACTTC.

This clonotype appeared many times. The DNA for the CDR3 is TGTGCCAGCAGCTTAGTACCGAACCGCGACAATGAGCAGTTCTTC. Amino acid sequence: CASSLVPNRDNEQFF. The chain has TRBV7-9 and TRBJ2-1; D gene ambiguous. The germline V and J ends were trimmed by 1 base and 5 bases, with 12 bases remaining between them. CDR3 length equals 15 residues. Germline V gene data show CDR1 as SEHNR and CDR2 as FQNEAQ (reference sequence).

There are many counts of this clonotype. The chain couples TRBV9 to TRBJ2-1; possible D gene TRBD2, 6 bases. The CDR3 consists of 17 residues. V dropped 2 bases and J dropped 0 bases, with 15 bases sitting between them. CDR1 and CDR2 (germline): SGDLS, YYNGEE. The DNA of the CDR3 is TGTGCCAGCAGCGTTTATCAAGCGGGCCCCTCCTACAATGAGCAGTTCTTC. As protein: CASSVYQAGPSYNEQFF. The variable domain in full, completed from reference TRBV9 and TRBJ2-1, reads DSGVTQTPKHLITATGQRVTLRCSPRSGDLSVYWYQQSLDQGLQFLIQYYNGEERAKGNILERFSAQQFPDLHSELNLSSLELGDSALYFCASSVYQAGPSYNEQFFGPGTRLTVL.

The chain is built from TRBV9 and TRBJ2-1; TRBD2 agrees at 8 bases. Germline CDR1 and CDR2: SGDLS and YYNGEE. The V and J ends lost 3 bases and 6 bases, in that order; junction bases with no gene match: 14. CDR3 size: 17 residues. CDR3 coding DNA: TGTGCCAGCAGCGCCGCCACGGGAGGGTTTGATGGCAATGAGCAGTTCTTC. It encodes CASSAATGGFDGNEQFF.

This clonotype was counted between two and nine times. The chain employs TRBV6-1 and TRBJ1-5, with D perhaps matching TRBD1 (6 bases). Trimming pared 7 bases from V and 0 bases from J, leaving 10 bases between. The CDR3 has 14 residues. Germline-derived CDR1 and CDR2 are MNHNS and SASEGT. Written as DNA, the CDR3 is TGTGCCAGCAACCGAGGGGGTAGCAATCAGCCCCAGCATTTT. This sequence encodes CASNRGGSNQPQHF.